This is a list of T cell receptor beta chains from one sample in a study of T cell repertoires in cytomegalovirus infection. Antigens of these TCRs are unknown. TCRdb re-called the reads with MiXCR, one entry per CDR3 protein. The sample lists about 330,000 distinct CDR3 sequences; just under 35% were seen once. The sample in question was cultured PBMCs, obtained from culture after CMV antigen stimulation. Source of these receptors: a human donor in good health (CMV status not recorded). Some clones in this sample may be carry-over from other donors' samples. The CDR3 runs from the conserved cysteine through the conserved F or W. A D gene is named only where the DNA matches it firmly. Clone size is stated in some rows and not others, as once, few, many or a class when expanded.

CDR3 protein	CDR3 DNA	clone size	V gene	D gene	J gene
CASSFWYSAENIQYF	TGTGCCAGCAGTTTTTGGTATAGCGCCGAAAACATTCAGTACTTC	.	TRBV12-3/TRBV12-4	.	TRBJ2-4
CASSRYQTGADNEQFF	TGCGCCAGCAGCCGATACCAAACAGGGGCAGACAATGAGCAGTTCTTC	.	TRBV5-1	TRBD1	TRBJ2-1
CASSPLKGPGENIQYF	TGCGCCAGCAGCCCCCTCAAGGGACCTGGGGAAAACATTCAGTACTTC	.	TRBV4-1	.	TRBJ2-4
CATWSQGGSNQPQHF	TGTGCCACTTGGTCACAGGGTGGTAGCAATCAGCCCCAGCATTTT	.	TRBV19	.	TRBJ1-5
CATSREDRGYAQYF	TGTGCCACCAGCAGGGAGGACAGGGGATACGCGCAGTACTTC	.	TRBV15	TRBD1	TRBJ2-7
CASSLGRNSYNEQFF	TGTGCCAGCAGCTTAGGTAGGAACTCCTACAATGAGCAGTTCTTC	many	TRBV7-9	.	TRBJ2-1
CASSFRQVNQPQHF	TGTGCCAGTAGTTTCCGACAGGTCAATCAGCCCCAGCATTTT	.	TRBV19	.	TRBJ1-5
CASSFYFDRGLPEPQHF	TGTGCCAGCAGCTTTTATTTCGACAGGGGACTACCGGAGCCCCAGCATTTT	many	TRBV7-8	TRBD1	TRBJ1-5
CASSLELSGYVHYNEQFF	TGTGCCAGCAGCTTAGAGCTGAGCGGGTATGTTCACTACAATGAGCAGTTCTTC	.	TRBV7-4	.	TRBJ2-1
CAWSVRTSGSGVLVWSYEQYF	TGTGCCTGGAGTGTTAGGACTAGCGGGAGTGGTGTCCTCGTTTGGTCCTACGAGCAGTACTTC	.	TRBV30	TRBD2	TRBJ2-7
CASSLGDRGIDEQFF	TGCGCCAGCAGCCTCGGGGACAGGGGAATAGACGAGCAGTTCTTC	.	TRBV4-1	TRBD1	TRBJ2-1
CSAPFLGQGDSEQFF	TGCAGTGCTCCCTTCTTGGGACAGGGTGATTCTGAGCAGTTCTTC	.	TRBV20-1	TRBD1	TRBJ2-1
CASSPNPGQGKQETQYF	TGTGCCAGCAGTCCCAATCCGGGACAGGGGAAACAAGAGACCCAGTACTTC	few	TRBV28	TRBD1	TRBJ2-5
CASSSTGGLSNEQFF	TGTGCCAGCAGCTCTACAGGGGGCCTCAGTAATGAGCAGTTCTTC	.	TRBV7-9	TRBD1	TRBJ2-1
CASSSVGETQYF	TGTGCCAGCAGCTCGGTGGGGGAGACCCAGTACTTC	.	TRBV7-9	.	TRBJ2-5
CASSRVGVGQLNTEAFF	TGTGCCAGCAGCCGAGTAGGCGTTGGACAGCTGAACACTGAAGCTTTCTTT	many	TRBV7-6	.	TRBJ1-1
CSGEREGLNEQFF	TGCAGTGGAGAGCGGGAGGGCCTTAATGAGCAGTTCTTC	.	TRBV20-1	TRBD2	TRBJ2-1
CATSEHPRRPLGSYNEQFF	TGTGCCACCAGTGAGCATCCCCGACGACCACTAGGCTCCTACAATGAGCAGTTCTTC	.	TRBV24-1	.	TRBJ2-1
CASRKTSLETQYF	TGTGCCAGCAGAAAGACTAGCTTGGAGACCCAGTACTTC	many	TRBV28	TRBD2	TRBJ2-5
CATSGRGAGPGELFF	TGTGCCACCAGTGGGCGCGGGGCCGGTCCCGGGGAGCTGTTTTTT	.	TRBV24-1	.	TRBJ2-2
CASSFFPTGDTGELFF	TGCGCCAGCAGCTTTTTCCCGACAGGGGACACCGGGGAGCTGTTTTTT	.	TRBV5-1	TRBD1	TRBJ2-2
CASSYRTGSTEAFF	TGTGCCAGCAGTTACCGGACAGGGAGCACTGAAGCTTTCTTT	.	TRBV6-2/TRBV6-3	TRBD1	TRBJ1-1
CASTALAGGPGTGELFF	TGTGCCAGCACCGCCCTAGCGGGAGGTCCCGGAACCGGGGAGCTGTTTTTT	.	TRBV6-2/TRBV6-3	TRBD2	TRBJ2-2
CASRDNRNTEAFF	TGTGCCAGTAGAGACAACAGGAACACTGAAGCTTTCTTT	.	TRBV19	.	TRBJ1-1
CASPDPSNYGYTF	TGTGCCTCCCCGGACCCTTCTAACTATGGCTACACCTTC	few	TRBV30	.	TRBJ1-2
CASTTDYGYTF	TGTGCCAGCACAACGGACTATGGCTACACCTTC	.	TRBV2	.	TRBJ1-2
CSATGLAGLPYEQYF	TGCAGTGCTACGGGACTAGCGGGACTTCCCTACGAGCAGTACTTC	.	TRBV20-1	TRBD2	TRBJ2-7
CASSDRKITDTQYF	TGCGCCAGCAGTGATAGGAAGATCACAGATACGCAGTATTTT	.	TRBV10-1	.	TRBJ2-3
CASSFVASSGGETQYF	TGTGCCAGCAGCTTTGTAGCCTCCTCCGGGGGGGAGACCCAGTACTTC	.	TRBV7-2	TRBD2	TRBJ2-5